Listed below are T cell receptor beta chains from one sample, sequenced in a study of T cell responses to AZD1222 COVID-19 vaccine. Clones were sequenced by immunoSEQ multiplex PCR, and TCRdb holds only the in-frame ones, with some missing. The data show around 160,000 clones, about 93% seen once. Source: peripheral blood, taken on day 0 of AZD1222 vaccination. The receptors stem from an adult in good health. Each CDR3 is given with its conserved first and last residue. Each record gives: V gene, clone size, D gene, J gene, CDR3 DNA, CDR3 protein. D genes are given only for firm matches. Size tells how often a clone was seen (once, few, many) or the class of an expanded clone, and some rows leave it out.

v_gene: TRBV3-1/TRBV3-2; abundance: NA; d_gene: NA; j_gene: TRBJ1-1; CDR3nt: TGTGCCAGCAGCCCTAATACGGGGAACACTGAAGCTTTCTTT; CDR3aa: CASSPNTGNTEAFF
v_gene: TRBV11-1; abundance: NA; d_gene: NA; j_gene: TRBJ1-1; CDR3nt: TGTGCCAGCAGCACCCGGCCCGACAGATCTGAAGCTTTCTTT; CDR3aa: CASSTRPDRSEAFF
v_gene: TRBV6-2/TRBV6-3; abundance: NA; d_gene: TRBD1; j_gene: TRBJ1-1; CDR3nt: TGTGCCAGCAGTTACGGGGGCAGGGGGCCTGGTGAAGCTTTCTTT; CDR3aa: CASSYGGRGPGEAFF
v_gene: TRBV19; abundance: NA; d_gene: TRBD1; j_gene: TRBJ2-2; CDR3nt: TGTGCCAGTAGTAGAGCCGAACAGGGGACCGGGGAGCTGTTTTTT; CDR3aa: CASSRAEQGTGELFF
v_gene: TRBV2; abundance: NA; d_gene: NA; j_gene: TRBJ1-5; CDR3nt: TGTGCCAGCAGGGCAGGGAACAATCAGCCCCAGCATTTT; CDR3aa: CASRAGNNQPQHF
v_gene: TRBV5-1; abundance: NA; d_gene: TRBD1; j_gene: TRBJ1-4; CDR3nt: TGCGCCAGCAGCTTTGACAGGGGGGTTGAAAAACTGTTTTTT; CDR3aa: CASSFDRGVEKLFF
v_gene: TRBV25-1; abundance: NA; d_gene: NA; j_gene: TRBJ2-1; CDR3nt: TGTGCCAGCAGTGAAAGGGTACTAGGTGAGCAGTTCTTC; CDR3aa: CASSERVLGEQFF
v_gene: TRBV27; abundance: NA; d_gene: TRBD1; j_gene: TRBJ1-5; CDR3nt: TGTGCCGGTCCGACAGGGGGGGGAACCAATCAGCCCCAGCATTTT; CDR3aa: CAGPTGGGTNQPQHF
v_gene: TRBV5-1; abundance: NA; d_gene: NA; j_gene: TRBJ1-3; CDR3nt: TGCGCCAGCAGCCCGCCGGGGCCTGGAAACACCATATATTTT; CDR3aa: CASSPPGPGNTIYF
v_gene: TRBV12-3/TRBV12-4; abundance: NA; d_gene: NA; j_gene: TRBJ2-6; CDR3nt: TGTGCCAACTCATACTCTGGGGCCAACGTCCTGACTTTC; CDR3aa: CANSYSGANVLTF
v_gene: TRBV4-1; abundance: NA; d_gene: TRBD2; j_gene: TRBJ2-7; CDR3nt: TGCGCCAGCAGCCATCGACTAGCGGGTACAGGGTACGAGCAGTACTTC; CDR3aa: CASSHRLAGTGYEQYF
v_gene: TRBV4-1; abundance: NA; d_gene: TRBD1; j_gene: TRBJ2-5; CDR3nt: TGCGCCAGCAGCCAAGTGACAGGGATGGAGACCCAGTACTTC; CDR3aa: CASSQVTGMETQYF
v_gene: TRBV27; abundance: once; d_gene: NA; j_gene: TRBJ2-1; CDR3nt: TGTGCCAGCAGGGATCTTAGGAGGGTAAGCAATGAGCAGTTCTTC; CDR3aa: CASRDLRRVSNEQFF
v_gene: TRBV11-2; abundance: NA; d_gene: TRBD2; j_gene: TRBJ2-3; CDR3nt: TGTGCCAGCAGCTTAGCAGTAGCGGGGAAAGATACGCAGTATTTT; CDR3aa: CASSLAVAGKDTQYF
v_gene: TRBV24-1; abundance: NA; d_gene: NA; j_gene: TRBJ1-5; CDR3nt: TGTGCCACCAGTGATGGGGGTTCGGGTCAGCCCCAGCATTTT; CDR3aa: CATSDGGSGQPQHF
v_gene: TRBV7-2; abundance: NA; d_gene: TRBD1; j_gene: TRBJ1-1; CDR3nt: TGTGCCAGCAGCTTAGGACAGGGAAATGAAGCTTTCTTT; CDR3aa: CASSLGQGNEAFF
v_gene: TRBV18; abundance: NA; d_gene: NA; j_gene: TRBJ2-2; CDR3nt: TGTGCCAGCTCACCGCTAACGGGCGGGGAGCTGTTTTTT; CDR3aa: CASSPLTGGELFF
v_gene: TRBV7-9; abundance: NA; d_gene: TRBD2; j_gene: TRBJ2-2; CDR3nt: TGTGCCAGCAGCTTAAAAACTAGCGGGAGAGGAACCGGGGAGCTGTTTTTT; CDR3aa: CASSLKTSGRGTGELFF
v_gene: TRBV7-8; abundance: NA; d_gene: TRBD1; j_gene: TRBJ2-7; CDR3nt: TGTGCCAGCAGCTTAGAGTCAGGGGGCTTCTACGAGCAGTACTTC; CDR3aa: CASSLESGGFYEQYF
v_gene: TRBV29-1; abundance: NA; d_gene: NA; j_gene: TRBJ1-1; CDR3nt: TGCAGCGTTGGATTAATCACTGAAGCTTTCTTT; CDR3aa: CSVGLITEAFF
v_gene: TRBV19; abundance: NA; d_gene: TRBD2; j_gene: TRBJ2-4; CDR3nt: TGTGCCAGTAGCCGGGACTACCTAAACATTCAGTACTTC; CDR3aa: CASSRDYLNIQYF
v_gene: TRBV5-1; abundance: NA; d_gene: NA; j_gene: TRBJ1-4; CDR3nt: TGCGCCAGCAGCTTGGGTGAAGAGGGAGTCGGTGAAAAACTGTTTTTT; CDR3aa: CASSLGEEGVGEKLFF
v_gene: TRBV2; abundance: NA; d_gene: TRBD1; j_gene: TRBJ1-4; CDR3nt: TGTGCCAGCTCCGTACAGGGGAATGAAAAACTGTTTTTT; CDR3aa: CASSVQGNEKLFF
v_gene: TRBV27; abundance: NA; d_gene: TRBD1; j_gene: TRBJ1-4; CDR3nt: TGTGCCAGCAGTTCGGGACAGGGGAAAAAACTGTTTTTT; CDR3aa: CASSSGQGKKLFF
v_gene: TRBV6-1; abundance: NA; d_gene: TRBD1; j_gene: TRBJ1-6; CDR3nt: TGTGCCAGCAGTCAAGGGGGCTGGAACTATAATTCACCCCTCCACTTT; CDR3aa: CASSQGGWNYNSPLHF
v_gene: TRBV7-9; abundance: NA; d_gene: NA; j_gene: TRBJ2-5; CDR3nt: TGTGCCAGCAGCTTGGCTGGCGGGATTAGTGAGACCCAGTACTTC; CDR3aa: CASSLAGGISETQYF
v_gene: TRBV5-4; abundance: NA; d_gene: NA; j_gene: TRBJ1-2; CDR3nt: TGTGCCAGCAGCATTAGCCCCGGGGATAACTATGGCTACACCTTC; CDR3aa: CASSISPGDNYGYTF
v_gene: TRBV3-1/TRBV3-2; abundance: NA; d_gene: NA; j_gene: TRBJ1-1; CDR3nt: TGTGCCAGCAGCCACCGATATGAGAACACTGAAGCTTTCTTT; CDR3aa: CASSHRYENTEAFF
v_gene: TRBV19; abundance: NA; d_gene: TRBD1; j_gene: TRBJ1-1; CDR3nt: TGTGCCAGTAGTATAGGGTGGACAGGGCGCACTGAAGCTTTCTTT; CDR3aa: CASSIGWTGRTEAFF
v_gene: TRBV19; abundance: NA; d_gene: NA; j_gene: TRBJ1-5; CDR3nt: TGTGCCAGTAGTACCTGGGGTGACAATCAGCCCCAGCATTTT; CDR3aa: CASSTWGDNQPQHF
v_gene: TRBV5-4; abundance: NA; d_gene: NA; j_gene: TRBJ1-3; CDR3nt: TGTGCCAGCAGCGGCGGTGGGAACACCATATATTTT; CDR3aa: CASSGGGNTIYF
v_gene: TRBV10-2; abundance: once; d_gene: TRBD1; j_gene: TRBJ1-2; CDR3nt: TGCGCCAGCAGAAATCCGGGACAGGGATCTGTAGACTATGGCTACACCTTC; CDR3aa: CASRNPGQGSVDYGYTF
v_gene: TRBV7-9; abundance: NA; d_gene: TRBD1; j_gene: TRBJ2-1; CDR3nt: TGTGCCAGCAGCTCAACCCTGACAGGGGGCATCTACAATGAGCAGTTCTTC; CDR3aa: CASSSTLTGGIYNEQFF
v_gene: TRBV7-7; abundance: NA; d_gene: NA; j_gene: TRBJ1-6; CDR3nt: TGTGCTAGCAGCCGGGGCAGGGGAAATTCACCCCTCCACTTT; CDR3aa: CASSRGRGNSPLHF
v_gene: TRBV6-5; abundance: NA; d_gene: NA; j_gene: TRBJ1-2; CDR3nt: TGTGCCAGCACTCCAAGGGGGAACTATGGCTACACCTTC; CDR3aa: CASTPRGNYGYTF
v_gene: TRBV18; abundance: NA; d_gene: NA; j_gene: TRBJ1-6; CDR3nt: TGTGCCAGCTCACCACTTCGGGGGGAGAGCAATTCACCCCTCCACTTT; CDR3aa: CASSPLRGESNSPLHF
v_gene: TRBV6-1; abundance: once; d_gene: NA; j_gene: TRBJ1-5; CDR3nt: TGTGCCAGCAGTGACGCCCGGTGGCAAAATAGCAATCAGCCCCAGCATTTT; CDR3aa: CASSDARWQNSNQPQHF
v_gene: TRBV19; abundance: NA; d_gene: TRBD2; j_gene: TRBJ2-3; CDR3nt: TGTGCCAGTAGTATGACTAGCGGAAGCACAGATACGCAGTATTTT; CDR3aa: CASSMTSGSTDTQYF
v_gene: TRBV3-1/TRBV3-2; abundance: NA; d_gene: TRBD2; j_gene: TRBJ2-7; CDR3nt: TGTGCCAGCAGCCACCGACTAGCGGGGGCCTACGAGCAGTACTTC; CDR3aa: CASSHRLAGAYEQYF
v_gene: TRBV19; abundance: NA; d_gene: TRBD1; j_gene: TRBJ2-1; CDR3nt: TGTGCCAGTAGTAGCCTCAGGGGGAATGAGCAGTTCTTC; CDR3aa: CASSSLRGNEQFF